This paragraph covers one T cell receptor (beta chain) sequence. Method: immunoSEQ multiplex PCR; TCRdb's copy keeps in-frame clones and lacks some. Of 150,000 to 180,000 clones listed, roughly 94% are singletons. The source of the sample is a study of control samples from healthy donors and cancer patients. The sequence was collected from a man between 35 and 55 years old in good health. Sequenced: blood.

CDR3 in amino acids: CASSEESSGANEQFF. In nucleotides, the CDR3 is TGTGCCAGCAGTGAAGAGTCTAGCGGCGCCAATGAGCAGTTCTTC. The chain combines TRBV6-1 with TRBJ2-1, with TRBD2 identical over 7 bases. Losses at the gene ends were 1 base for V and 6 bases for J; bases not matched to a gene: 6. This CDR3 comprises 15 residues. Germline CDR1 and CDR2: MNHNS and SASEGT.